This T cell receptor beta chain was captured by sequencing in a study of Ad26.COV2.S vaccination and SARS-CoV-2 variants (dated by TCRdb to the early 2020s). With regard to the full study: Donors in the vaccine arm were drawn from COV1001, a multicentre, randomized, double-blind, placebo-controlled phase I-IIa trial testing Ad26.COV2.S in healthy adults. Ad26.COV2.S was administered intramuscularly at a dose of 5x10^10 or 1x10^11 viral particles, either as one shot or as two shots given 56 days apart. TCRbeta repertoire sequencing was used to assess the specificity and breadth of SARS-CoV-2-reactive T cell receptors after Ad26.COV2.S vaccination. A total of roughly 32 samples were included in the TCR-sequenced set, comprising around 20 Ad26.COV2.S vaccine recipients, 5 placebo recipients and 8 SARS-CoV-2 convalescent individuals. Participants in the trial were split at random into five groups of five each, receiving low-dose or high-dose Ad26.COV2.S once or twice, or else placebo on both occasions. Blinding of investigators to trial group allocation was maintained during experiments and outcome assessment. Here is what the overall study found, with its caveats: Compared with placebo recipients, Ad26.COV2.S recipients showed higher spike-specific TCR breadth (P = 0.0014). The study lacked the statistical power to compare responses across vaccine doses or regimens. After vaccination, substantial breadth of spike-specific CD8+ and CD4+ T cell responses was reported. Vaccine and placebo recipients had similar non-spike TCR breadth, a finding consistent with the vaccine containing only spike. The authors noted that the TCR breadth and depth analyses may have underestimated total T cell responses.

The immunoSEQ Assay was the method used to sequence TCRbeta CDR3 regions. After extraction, genomic DNA underwent amplification by bias-controlled multiplex PCR, followed by high-throughput sequencing. From the authors' description of their analysis: To quantify the absolute abundance of each unique TCRbeta CDR3 region, sequences were collapsed and filtered. Usable DNA was measured by amplifying reference genes present in all nucleated cells, and TCRbeta template counts were normalized to that usable DNA to estimate T cell fraction. Repertoire TCRs were annotated as SARS-CoV-2-specific when V gene, CDR3 amino acid sequence and J gene were exactly matched to a known reactive TCR set. The reference SARS-CoV-2 TCR set was obtained from MIRA and was filtered for enrichment in COVID-19-positive ImmuneCODE repertoires, whereby public or cross-reactive TCRs were removed. Using the MIRA antigens, annotated TCRs were further analysed by specific ORF or by position within an ORF. Breadth was defined as annotated unique rearrangements over total unique productive rearrangements; depth was the summed frequency of those rearrangements. Two-sided Wilcoxon rank-sum tests were used to compare TCR breadth between groups. TCRdb obtained this table from immuneACCESS and retained in-frame rearrangements with V and J assigned. These tables miss some clones; where compared with another copy, unresolved V genes account for less than half of the shortfall, and the remainder is unexplained. Clone size and the V and J calls come from that table; the DNA yielded D and trimming. In all, the sample holds around 340,000 clones, and roughly 90% of those were seen once. The biggest ten clones account for around 6.4% of the sample.

The germline V gene supplies CDR1 SGDLS and CDR2 YYNGEE. A distance of 16 bases separates the germline ends of V and J, which lose 3 bases and 9 bases respectively. The CDR3 contains 13 residues, cysteine and phenylalanine counted. The read is trimmed to its CDR3 DNA, 39 bases read in frame from base 1. As concerns this clone: There is no known antigen for this receptor. No much larger clonotype is one base removed from it; base qualities were not supplied.

Reading the label with the study, this specimen's treatment or condition is: around 19 received Ad26.COV2.S at low or high dose, single or two shots; several received placebo; per-sample allocation not given. Repertoires of vaccine and placebo recipients were sequenced from samples taken on day 63 after the first injection. Cohort 1b enrolled 20 to 30 adults aged 18-55 years at a single site in Boston, USA, between 29 July and 7 August 2020. Ad26.COV2.S was a replication-incompetent adenovirus type 26 vector expressing a prefusion-stabilized SARS-CoV-2 spike protein from the original Wuhan strain.

The sequenced sample was peripheral blood, obtained in a trial of Ad26.COV2.S vaccine versus placebo. The source is a person between 18 and 59 years old who received the Ad26.COV2.S COVID-19 vaccine or a placebo. The rearranged chain carries TRBV9 and TRBJ2-7, with a tentative D call of TRBD1 or TRBD2, each matching 5 bases. The bases are TGTGCCAGCAGCGAGGGGACCGAGACGGGGCAGTACTTC. It is translated as CASSEGTETGQYF.